The entry that follows covers one T cell receptor beta chain sequence. Its antigen is not yet known. One base away there is no much larger clone; base qualities are not given. This sample is drawn from a study of response to subunit inactivated influenza vaccine (dated by TCRdb to 2017 to 2018). Concerning the study at large: Deep quantitative T cell receptor repertoire profiling was used in the study to track responses to a trivalent subunit inactivated influenza vaccine.

Library prep was done by RT-PCR. Sequencing took place on an Illumina HiSeq 2500. In-frame beta chains were kept once TCRdb had trimmed the public reads at Q25 with fastp and called clones with MiXCR. Each entry is one CDR3 protein sequence, shown with its most common DNA and genes. The sample table lists about 520,000 distinct CDR3 sequences, approximately 9.9% of them with a count of one. Approximately 12% of the sample belongs to the ten largest clones. The time point label corresponds to: around 45 days after influenza vaccine administration. Summary of the overall study and its limitations: The authors proposed that each seasonal influenza vaccination may bring in only a limited number of new T cells.

Source: PBMCs from blood, taken 35 to 45 days after vaccination. This TCR was recovered from a man in his forties or fifties who received an inactivated influenza vaccine. Donor details come from another sample of the same person, matched by shared clones.

CDR3 sequence: CASRRDGYNEQFF. In nucleotides, the sequence is TGTGCCAGCAGAAGGGACGGGTACAATGAGCAGTTCTTC. In this chain, TRBV11-3 is recombined with TRBJ2-1; the D gene cannot be resolved beyond TRBD1 or TRBD2, each matching 5 bases. The CDR3 runs 13 amino acids, cysteine and phenylalanine included. Left in the record is the CDR3 DNA by itself, 39 bases read in frame from the first base. CDR1 is given as SGHNT and CDR2 as YENEEA, both from the germline V gene. The junction carries 10 bases between V and J, which are trimmed by 6 bases and 4 bases respectively.